What follows describes a single TCR beta chain. Its target is unknown. In the sorted-subset replicate PCRs, about 190 ng DNA, 25,000 to 30,000 T cell genomes, was used. TCRdb keeps only in-frame clones here, not all; method: immunoSEQ multiplex PCR. Of 700,000 or so clones in the sample, about two thirds were seen once. The data are from a study of shared clonotypes between healthy human individuals. In germline, CDR1 is MGHDK, CDR2 SYGVNS. The length of the CDR3 is 17 residues. The trim removed 5 bases at V and 2 bases at J, leaving 13 bases unmatched. Whole-study findings and limits: Memory subsets generally showed smaller estimated richness than naive subsets did. Between a handful of donors, naive CD4 clonotypes were shared at a level of around 5.2%.

V is TRBV25-1 and J is TRBJ2-5; 8 bases fit TRBD1. Sequenced material: memory CD4+ T cells sorted from blood. The subset: CD45RA-negative fraction. The receptor comes from a woman between 25 and 40 years old in good health. This CDR3 reads CASSSPRRQGLQETQYF. For the CDR3, the DNA is TGTGCCAGCAGTTCGCCCCGACGACAGGGGTTACAAGAGACCCAGTACTTC.